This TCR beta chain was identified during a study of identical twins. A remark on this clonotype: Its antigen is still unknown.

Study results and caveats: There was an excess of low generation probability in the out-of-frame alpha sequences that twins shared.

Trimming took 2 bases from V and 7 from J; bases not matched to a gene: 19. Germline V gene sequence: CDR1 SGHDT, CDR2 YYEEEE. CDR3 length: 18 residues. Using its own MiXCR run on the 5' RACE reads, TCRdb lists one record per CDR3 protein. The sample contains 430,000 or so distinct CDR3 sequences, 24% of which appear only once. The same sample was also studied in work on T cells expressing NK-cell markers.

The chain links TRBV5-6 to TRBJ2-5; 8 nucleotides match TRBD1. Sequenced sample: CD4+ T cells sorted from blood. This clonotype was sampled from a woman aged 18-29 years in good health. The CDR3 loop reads CASSLTGGFSRVGGTQYF. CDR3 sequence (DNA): TGTGCCAGCAGCTTAACAGGGGGATTCTCGCGTGTAGGGGGGACCCAGTACTTC.